The TCR beta chain under discussion was sequenced for a study of CD8 T cells in Susac syndrome. Roughly 0.5 to 1 ug RNA was reverse transcribed with random hexamers. MiXCR, applied by TCRdb to the immunoSEQ multiplex PCR reads, yields one record per CDR3 protein. The profile shows 160,000 or so distinct CDR3 sequences, roughly 95% of them singletons. Trimming cost V 4 bases and J 7 bases, with 14 bases left between them. CDR3 size: 13 residues. Germline V gene sequence: CDR1 LGHDT, CDR2 YNNKEL (reference sequence). Sequencing was carried out using CD8+ T cells from PBMCs. The V and J genes are TRBV3-1 and TRBJ2-7; no reliable D call. This TCR was sampled from a human donor with multiple sclerosis. Here the CDR3 reads CASSPQWPDEQYF. CDR3 nucleotides: TGTGCCAGCAGCCCGCAATGGCCCGATGAGCAGTACTTC.